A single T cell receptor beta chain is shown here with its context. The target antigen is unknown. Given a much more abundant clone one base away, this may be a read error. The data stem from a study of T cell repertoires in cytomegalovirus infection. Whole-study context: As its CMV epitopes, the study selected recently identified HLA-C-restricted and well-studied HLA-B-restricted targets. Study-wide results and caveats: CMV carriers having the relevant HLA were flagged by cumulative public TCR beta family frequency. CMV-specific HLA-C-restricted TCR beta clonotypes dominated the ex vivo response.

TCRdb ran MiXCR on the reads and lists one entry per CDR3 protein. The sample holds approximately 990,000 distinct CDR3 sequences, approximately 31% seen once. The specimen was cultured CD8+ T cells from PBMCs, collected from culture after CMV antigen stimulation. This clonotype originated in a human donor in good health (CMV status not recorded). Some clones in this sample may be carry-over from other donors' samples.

The CDR3 reads CVSSLASGRGFPKGNIQYF. DNA of the CDR3: TGTGTCAGCAGCTTAGCGTCGGGGCGGGGCTTCCCCAAGGGAAACATTCAGTACTTC. The V and J genes are TRBV7-4 and TRBJ2-4; maybe TRBD2 (6 bases). CDR1 SGHVT and CDR2 SQSDAQ come from the germline V gene. The CDR3 loop spans 19 amino acids.